This T cell receptor beta chain was captured in a study of T-cell memory formation after mild COVID-19. Background on the study: In these data, TCR clusters were largely donor specific. Regarding the study as a whole: There was a balanced CD4/CD8 profile in clones contracting day 15 to 85, and later expanders leaned CD4+.

With constant-segment primers, 5'RACE yielded cDNA libraries of TCR alpha and TCR beta that carried sample barcodes and UMIs. TCRdb reprocessed the 5' RACE reads via MiXCR and lists one record per CDR3 protein. The table includes hundreds of thousands of distinct CDR3 sequences, roughly an eighth detected once. With respect to this clonotype: Its specificity is not known.

This receptor was identified in a man between 18 and 29 years old who had mild COVID-19 (a few samples of this study predate the infection). Cell type and time point are not known. The sample comprised PBMCs or a T cell subset sorted from them (not recorded which).

The DNA for the CDR3 is TGTGCCAGCAGTCTTGAGGGTTCACCCCTCCACTTT. It translates to CASSLEGSPLHF. The V gene is TRBV12-3 or TRBV12-4, the J gene TRBJ1-6; D remains unclear. The V and J ends lost 5 bases and 9 bases respectively, with 8 bases between them. This CDR3 region has 12 residues.